Listed here are 5 T cell receptor beta chains from one sample, sequenced in a study of shared clonotypes between healthy human individuals. CD45RO-negative cells were positively selected for CCR7, leaving out terminally differentiated effector memory CD45RA+ cells. Produced via immunoSEQ multiplex PCR; TCRdb's table is partial and in-frame only. This sample has approximately 2,000,000 clones, with approximately 92% found just once. The sample taken for sequencing was naive CD8+ T cells from PBMCs. The receptors were sampled from a man aged 18 to 29 in good health. Some clones in this sample may be carry-over from other donors' samples.

The V call is TRBV9, the J call TRBJ2-3; the D gene could be TRBD1 or TRBD2 (6 bases each). This CDR3 is 15 amino acids long. Trimming stripped 3 bases from V and 3 bases from J, with 14 bases between. CDR1 SGDLS and CDR2 YYNGEE come from the germline V gene. The CDR3, as DNA: TGTGCCAGCAGCGCCCAGGGGAGGAGAACAGATACGCAGTATTTT. Translating gives CASSAQGRRTDTQYF.

The chain combines TRBV9 with TRBJ2-5; 10 nucleotides align to TRBD2. The CDR3 extends over 16 amino acids. Germline CDR1 SGDLS, CDR2 YYNGEE. Losses at the gene ends were 3 bases for V and 4 bases for J; bases not matched to a gene: 9. The DNA for the CDR3 is TGTGCCAGCAGCGGACGTAGTCGACTAGCGGGAGAGACCCAGTACTTC. Amino acid sequence: CASSGRSRLAGETQYF.

In its sample, this clone was seen once. Different DNA sequences within this sample yield the same CDR3. V is TRBV4-1 and J is TRBJ2-7; TRBD2 is a possible D gene (5 bases). Germline values: CDR1 MGHRA, CDR2 YSYEKL. The CDR3 runs 13 residues. Deletions cut 1 base from V and 4 bases from J, with 8 bases between. CDR3 sequence (DNA): TGCGCCAGCAGCCAAGTCCTAGCTTACGAGCAGTACTTC. The encoded protein is CASSQVLAYEQYF.

This chain links TRBV27 with TRBJ2-3; D remains ambiguous. V dropped 5 bases and J dropped 1 base, with 7 bases sitting between them. Germline CDR1 is MNHEY and CDR2 is SMNVEV (reference sequence). The CDR3 covers 13 residues. CDR3 DNA: TGTGCCAGCAGTCAGGACGGCACAGATACGCAGTATTTT. Amino acid sequence: CASSQDGTDTQYF.

The CDR3 sequence: CASSFGTGRYSNQPQHF. The CDR3 nucleotides are TGTGCCAGCAGTTTCGGGACAGGACGATATAGCAATCAGCCCCAGCATTTT. The chain employs TRBV27 and TRBJ1-5; 8 bases line up with TRBD1. The V and J ends lost 3 bases and 0 bases, in that order; junction bases with no gene match: 7. Germline-derived CDR1 and CDR2 are MNHEY and SMNVEV (reference sequence). This CDR3 spans 17 amino acids.